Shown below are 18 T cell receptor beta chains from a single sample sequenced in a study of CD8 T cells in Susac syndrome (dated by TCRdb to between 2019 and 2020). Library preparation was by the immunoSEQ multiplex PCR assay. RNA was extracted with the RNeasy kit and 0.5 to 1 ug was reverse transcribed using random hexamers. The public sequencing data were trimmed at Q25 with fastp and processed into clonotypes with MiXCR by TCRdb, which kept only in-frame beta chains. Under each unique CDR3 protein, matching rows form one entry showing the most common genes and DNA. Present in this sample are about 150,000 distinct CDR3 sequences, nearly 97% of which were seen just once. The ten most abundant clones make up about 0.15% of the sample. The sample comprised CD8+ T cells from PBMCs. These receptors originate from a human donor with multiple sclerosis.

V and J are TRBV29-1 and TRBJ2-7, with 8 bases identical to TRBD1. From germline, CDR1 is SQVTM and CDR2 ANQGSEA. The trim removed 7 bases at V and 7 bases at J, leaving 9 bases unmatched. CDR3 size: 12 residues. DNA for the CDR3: TGCAGCGGACAGGGGCAGATTGGTGAGCAGTACTTC. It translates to CSGQGQIGEQYF.

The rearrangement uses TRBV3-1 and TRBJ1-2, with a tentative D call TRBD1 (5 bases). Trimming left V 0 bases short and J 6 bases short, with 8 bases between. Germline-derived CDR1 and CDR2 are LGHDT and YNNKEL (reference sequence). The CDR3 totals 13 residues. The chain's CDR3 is CASSQDLGDGYTF. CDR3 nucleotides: TGTGCCAGCAGCCAAGATCTGGGGGATGGCTACACCTTC. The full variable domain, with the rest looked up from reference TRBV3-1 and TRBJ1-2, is DTAVSQTPKYLVTQMGNDKSIKCEQNLGHDTMYWYKQDSKKFLKIMFSYNNKELIINETVPNRFSPKSPDKAHLNLHINSLELGDSAVYFCASSQDLGDGYTFGSGTRLTVV.

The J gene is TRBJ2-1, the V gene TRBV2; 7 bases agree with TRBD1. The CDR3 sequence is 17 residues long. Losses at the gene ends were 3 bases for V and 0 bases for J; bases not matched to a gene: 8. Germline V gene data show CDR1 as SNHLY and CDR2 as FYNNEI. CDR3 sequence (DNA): TGTGCCAGCAGTGAGTCCATCCCAGGGGGCTCCTACAATGAGCAGTTCTTC. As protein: CASSESIPGGSYNEQFF.

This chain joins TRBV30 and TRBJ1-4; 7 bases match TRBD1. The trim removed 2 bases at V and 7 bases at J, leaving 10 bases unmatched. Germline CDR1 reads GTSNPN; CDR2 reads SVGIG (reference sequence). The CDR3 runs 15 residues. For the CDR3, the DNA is TGTGCCTGGAGTTCAGGGGGGTCGGTTTCTGAAAAACTGTTTTTT. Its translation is CAWSSGGSVSEKLFF.

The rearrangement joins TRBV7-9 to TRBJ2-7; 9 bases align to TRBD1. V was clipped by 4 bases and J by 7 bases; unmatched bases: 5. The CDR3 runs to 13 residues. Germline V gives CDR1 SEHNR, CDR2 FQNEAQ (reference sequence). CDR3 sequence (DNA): TGTGCCAGCAGCTGGGACAGGGACGAGGAGCAGTACTTC. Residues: CASSWDRDEEQYF.

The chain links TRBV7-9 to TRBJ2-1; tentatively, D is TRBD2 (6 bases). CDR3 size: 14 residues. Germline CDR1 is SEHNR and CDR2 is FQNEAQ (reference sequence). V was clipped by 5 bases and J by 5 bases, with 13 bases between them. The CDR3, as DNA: TGTGCCAGCAGCCCTATGGGGGGTGACAATGAGCAGTTCTTC. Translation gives CASSPMGGDNEQFF. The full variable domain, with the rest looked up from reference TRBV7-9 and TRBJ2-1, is DTGVSQNPRHKITKRGQNVTFRCDPISEHNRLYWYRQTLGQGPEFLTYFQNEAQLEKSRLLSDRFSAERPKGSFSTLEIQRTEQGDSAMYLCASSPMGGDNEQFFGPGTRLTVL.

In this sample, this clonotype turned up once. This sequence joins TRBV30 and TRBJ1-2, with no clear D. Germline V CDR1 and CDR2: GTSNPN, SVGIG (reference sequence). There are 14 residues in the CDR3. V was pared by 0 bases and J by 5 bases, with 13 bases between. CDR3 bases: TGTGCCTGGAGTGTGGATAGGGTGGGTTATGGCTACACCTTC. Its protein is CAWSVDRVGYGYTF.

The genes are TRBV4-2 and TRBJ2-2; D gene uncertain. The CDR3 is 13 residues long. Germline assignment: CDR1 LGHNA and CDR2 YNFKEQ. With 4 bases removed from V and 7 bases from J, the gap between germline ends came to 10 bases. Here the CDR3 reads CASSLYMSGELFF. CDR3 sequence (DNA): TGTGCCAGCAGCCTCTACATGAGCGGGGAGCTGTTTTTT.

The CDR3 spells CASSSHAGGPTDTQYF. The DNA of the CDR3 is TGTGCCAGCAGCTCCCACGCCGGAGGCCCCACAGATACGCAGTATTTT. The rearrangement joins TRBV3-1 to TRBJ2-3, with D perhaps matching TRBD2 (5 bases). The V gene lost 5 bases and the J gene lost 2 bases, with 17 bases spanning the gap. Looked up from germline, CDR1 is LGHDT and CDR2 is YNNKEL (reference sequence). CDR3 length: 16 amino acids.

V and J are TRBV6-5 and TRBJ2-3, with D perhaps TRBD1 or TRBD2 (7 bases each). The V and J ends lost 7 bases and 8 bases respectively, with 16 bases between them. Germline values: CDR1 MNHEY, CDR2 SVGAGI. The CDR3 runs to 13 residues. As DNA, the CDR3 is TGTGCCAGCACCACAGGGGCTAGCGGTACGCAGTATTTT. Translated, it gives CASTTGASGTQYF.

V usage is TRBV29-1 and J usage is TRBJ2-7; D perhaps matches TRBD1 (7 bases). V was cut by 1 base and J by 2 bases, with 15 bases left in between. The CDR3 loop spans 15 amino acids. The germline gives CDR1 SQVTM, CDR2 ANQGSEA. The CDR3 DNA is TGCAGCGTTGAAGTAGAGGGCAGGGGGGCCTACGAGCAGTACTTC. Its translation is CSVEVEGRGAYEQYF.

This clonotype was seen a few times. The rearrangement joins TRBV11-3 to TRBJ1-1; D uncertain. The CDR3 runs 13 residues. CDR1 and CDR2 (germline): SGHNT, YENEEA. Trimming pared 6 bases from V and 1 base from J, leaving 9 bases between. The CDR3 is CASSLTPNTEAFF. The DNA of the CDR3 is TGTGCCAGCAGTTTAACACCGAACACTGAAGCTTTCTTT. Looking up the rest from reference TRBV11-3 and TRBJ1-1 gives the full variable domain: EAGVVQSPRYKIIEKKQPVAFWCNPISGHNTLYWYLQNLGQGPELLIRYENEEAVDDSQLPKDRFSAERLKGVDSTLKIQPAELGDSAVYLCASSLTPNTEAFFGQGTRLTVV.

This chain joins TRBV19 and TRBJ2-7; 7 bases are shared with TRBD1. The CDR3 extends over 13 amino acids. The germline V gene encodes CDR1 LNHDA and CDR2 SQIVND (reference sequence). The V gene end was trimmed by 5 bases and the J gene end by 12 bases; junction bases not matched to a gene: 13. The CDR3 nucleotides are TGTGCCAGTAGTGTAACATCGGACAGGCCAGCGTACTTC. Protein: CASSVTSDRPAYF.

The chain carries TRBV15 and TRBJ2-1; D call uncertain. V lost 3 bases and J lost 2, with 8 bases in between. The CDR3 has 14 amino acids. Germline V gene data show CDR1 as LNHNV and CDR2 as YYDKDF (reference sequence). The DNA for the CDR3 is TGTGCCACCAGCAGCAACGGCCCCTACAATGAGCAGTTCTTC. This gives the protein CATSSNGPYNEQFF. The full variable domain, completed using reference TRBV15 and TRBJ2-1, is DAMVIQNPRYQVTQFGKPVTLSCSQTLNHNVMYWYQQKSSQAPKLLFHYYDKDFNNEADTPDNFQSRRPNTSFCFLDIRSPGLGDTAMYLCATSSNGPYNEQFFGPGTRLTVL.

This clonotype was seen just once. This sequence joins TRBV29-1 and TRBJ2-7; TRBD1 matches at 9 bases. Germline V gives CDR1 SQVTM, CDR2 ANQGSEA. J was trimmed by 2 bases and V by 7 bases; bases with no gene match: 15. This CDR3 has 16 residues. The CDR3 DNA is TGCAGCGCCAGGGGGCTGGACAGGGGTGCTACCTACGAGCAGTACTTC. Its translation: CSARGLDRGATYEQYF.

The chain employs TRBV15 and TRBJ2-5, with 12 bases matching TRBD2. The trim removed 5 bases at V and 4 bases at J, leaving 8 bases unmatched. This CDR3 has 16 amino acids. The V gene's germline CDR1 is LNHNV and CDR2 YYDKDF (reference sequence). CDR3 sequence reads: CATSDWTSGEGETQYF. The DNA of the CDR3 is TGTGCCACCAGCGACTGGACTAGCGGGGAAGGAGAGACCCAGTACTTC.

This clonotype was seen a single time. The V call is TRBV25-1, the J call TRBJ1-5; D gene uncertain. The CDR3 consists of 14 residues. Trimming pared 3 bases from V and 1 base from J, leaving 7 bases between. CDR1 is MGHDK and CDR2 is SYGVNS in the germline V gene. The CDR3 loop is CASSDDGSNQPQHF. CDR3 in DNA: TGTGCCAGCAGTGATGATGGAAGCAATCAGCCCCAGCATTTT.

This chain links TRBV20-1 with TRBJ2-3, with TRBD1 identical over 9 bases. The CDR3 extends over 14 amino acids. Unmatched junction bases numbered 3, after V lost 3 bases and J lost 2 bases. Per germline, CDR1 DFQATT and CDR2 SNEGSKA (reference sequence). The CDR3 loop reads CSASGDRDTDTQYF. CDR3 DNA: TGCAGTGCTAGCGGGGACAGGGACACAGATACGCAGTATTTT.